Listed below are T cell receptor beta chains from one sample, sequenced in a study of blood T cell repertoires in COVID-19. Here immunoSEQ multiplex PCR was the method, and the copy in TCRdb shows in-frame clones only, minus some. The sample contains roughly 68,000 clones, about 91% of which appear only once. What was sequenced was peripheral blood. The receptors were gathered from a woman aged 70-85 years with acute or convalescent COVID-19. CDR3s include the opening cysteine and the closing phenylalanine or tryptophan. The D gene is left open where the match is weak. The size field is filled for only some rows; it gives once, few, many or a size class.

abundance	d_gene	v_gene	j_gene	CDR3aa	CDR3nt
-	TRBD1	TRBV24-1	TRBJ2-3	CATSDTGGLSDTQYF	TGTGCCACCAGTGATACAGGGGGCCTATCAGATACGCAGTATTTT
-	TRBD1	TRBV27	TRBJ1-5	CASSFTGGYQPQHF	TGTGCCAGCAGTTTTACAGGGGGTTATCAGCCCCAGCATTTT
-	TRBD1	TRBV11-2	TRBJ2-4	CASSLDRTGEYF	TGTGCCAGCAGCTTAGATCGCACAGGGGAATACTTC
once	TRBD1	TRBV28	TRBJ1-1	CASSLTGPDQAFF	TGTGCCAGCAGTTTGACAGGGCCAGACCAAGCTTTCTTT
-	TRBD2	TRBV10-3	TRBJ2-2	CAITRLAGGGTGELFF	TGTGCCATCACCCGACTAGCGGGGGGAGGCACCGGGGAGCTGTTTTTT
-	-	TRBV6-5	TRBJ2-7	CASTRALSDEQYF	TGTGCCAGCACCCGGGCCCTTAGCGACGAGCAGTACTTC
once	TRBD2	TRBV12-5	TRBJ2-5	CASGLGTAGGRETQYF	TGTGCTAGTGGTTTAGGCACAGCGGGGGGGCGTGAGACCCAGTACTTC
-	-	TRBV12-3/TRBV12-4	TRBJ2-7	CASSPRLTYEQYF	TGTGCCAGCAGCCCACGACTAACCTACGAGCAGTACTTC
few	-	TRBV20-1	TRBJ1-5	CSASPNPGQPQHF	TGCAGTGCTAGTCCTAATCCCGGTCAGCCCCAGCATTTT
once	-	TRBV24-1	TRBJ2-7	CATSDLSIPYEQYF	TGTGCCACCAGTGATTTGTCTATCCCCTACGAGCAGTACTTC
-	TRBD1	TRBV5-4	TRBJ2-7	CASSVRDSTYEQYF	TGTGCCAGCAGCGTCCGGGACAGCACCTACGAGCAGTACTTC
-	TRBD2	TRBV7-3	TRBJ2-3	CASSPLLLAGGTDTQYF	TGTGCCAGCAGCCCCCTACTCTTAGCGGGGGGCACAGATACGCAGTATTTT
-	TRBD1	TRBV28	TRBJ1-2	CASSQDRDYGYTF	TGTGCCAGCAGTCAGGACAGGGACTATGGCTACACCTTC
-	TRBD1	TRBV18	TRBJ2-5	CASSSGQGGETQYF	TGTGCCAGCTCATCCGGACAGGGGGGGGAGACCCAGTACTTC
-	-	TRBV27	TRBJ1-5	CATKQGSSNQPQHF	TGTGCCACCAAGCAGGGGTCCAGCAATCAGCCCCAGCATTTT
-	-	TRBV15	TRBJ1-4	CATSGDAYRAPNEKLFF	TGTGCCACCAGCGGGGACGCTTACAGGGCCCCTAATGAAAAACTGTTTTTT